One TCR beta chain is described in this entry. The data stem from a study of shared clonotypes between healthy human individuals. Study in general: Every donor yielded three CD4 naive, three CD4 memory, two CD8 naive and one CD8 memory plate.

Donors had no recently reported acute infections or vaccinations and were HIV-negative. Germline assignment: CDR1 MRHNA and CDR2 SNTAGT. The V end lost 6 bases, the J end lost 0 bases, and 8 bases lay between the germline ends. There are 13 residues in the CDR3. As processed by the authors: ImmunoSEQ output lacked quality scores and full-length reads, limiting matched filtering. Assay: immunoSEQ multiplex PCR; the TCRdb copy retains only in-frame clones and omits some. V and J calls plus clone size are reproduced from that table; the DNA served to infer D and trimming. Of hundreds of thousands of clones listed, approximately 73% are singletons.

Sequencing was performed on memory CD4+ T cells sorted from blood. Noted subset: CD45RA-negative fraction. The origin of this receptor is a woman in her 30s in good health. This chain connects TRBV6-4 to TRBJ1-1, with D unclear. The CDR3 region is CASRSGLNTEAFF. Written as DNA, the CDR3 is TGTGCCAGCAGGAGCGGGTTGAACACTGAAGCTTTCTTT.